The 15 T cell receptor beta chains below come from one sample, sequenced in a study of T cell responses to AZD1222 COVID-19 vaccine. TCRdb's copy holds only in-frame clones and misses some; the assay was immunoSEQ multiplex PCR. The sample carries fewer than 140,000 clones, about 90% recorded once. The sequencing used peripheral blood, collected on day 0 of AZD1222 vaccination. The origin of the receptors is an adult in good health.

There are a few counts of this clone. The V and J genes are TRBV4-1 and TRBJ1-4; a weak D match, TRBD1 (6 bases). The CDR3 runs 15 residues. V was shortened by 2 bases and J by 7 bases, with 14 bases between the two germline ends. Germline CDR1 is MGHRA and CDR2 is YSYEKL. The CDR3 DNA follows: TGCGCCAGCAGCCAACCCGGGACAACGGGTGAAAAACTGTTTTTT. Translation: CASSQPGTTGEKLFF.

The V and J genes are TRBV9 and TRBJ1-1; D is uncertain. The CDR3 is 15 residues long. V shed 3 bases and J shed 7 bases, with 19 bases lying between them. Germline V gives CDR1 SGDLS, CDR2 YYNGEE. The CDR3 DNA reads TGTGCCAGCAGCGCCAACGTAGCCGCGGTCGGTGAAGCTTTCTTT. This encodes CASSANVAAVGEAFF.

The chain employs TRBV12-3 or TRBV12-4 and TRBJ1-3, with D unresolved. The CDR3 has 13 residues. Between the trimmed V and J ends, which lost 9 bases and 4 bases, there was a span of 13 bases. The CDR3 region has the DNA TGTGCCAGACCGGAGGCGGGCGGAAACACCATATATTTT. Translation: CARPEAGGNTIYF.

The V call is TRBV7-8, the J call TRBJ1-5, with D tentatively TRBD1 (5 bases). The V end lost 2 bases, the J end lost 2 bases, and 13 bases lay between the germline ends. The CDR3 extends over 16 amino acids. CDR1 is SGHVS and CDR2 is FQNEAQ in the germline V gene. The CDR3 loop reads CASSLNGGWGNQPQHF. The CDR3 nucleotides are TGTGCCAGCAGCTTAAATGGGGGATGGGGCAATCAGCCCCAGCATTTT.

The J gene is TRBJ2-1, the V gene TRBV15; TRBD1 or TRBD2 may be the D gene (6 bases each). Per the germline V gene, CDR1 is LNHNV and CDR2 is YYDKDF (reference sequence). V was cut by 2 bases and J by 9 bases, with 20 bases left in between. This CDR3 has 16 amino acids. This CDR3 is CATSRPLGGHSTEQFF. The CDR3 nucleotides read TGTGCCACCAGCAGACCCCTGGGGGGACATAGTACTGAGCAGTTCTTC.

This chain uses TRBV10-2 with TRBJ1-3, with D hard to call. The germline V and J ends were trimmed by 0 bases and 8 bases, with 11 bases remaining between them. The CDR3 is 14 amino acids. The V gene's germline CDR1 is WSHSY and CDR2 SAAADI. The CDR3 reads CASSESNPADTIYF. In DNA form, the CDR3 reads TGCGCCAGCAGTGAGTCGAACCCCGCGGACACCATATATTTT.

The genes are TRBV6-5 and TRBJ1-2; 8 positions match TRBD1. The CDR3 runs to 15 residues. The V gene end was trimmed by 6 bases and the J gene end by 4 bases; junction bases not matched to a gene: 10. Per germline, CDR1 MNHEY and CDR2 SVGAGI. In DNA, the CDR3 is TGTGCCAGCAGAAATGACAGGGGACGAGGCTATGGCTACACCTTC. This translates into CASRNDRGRGYGYTF.

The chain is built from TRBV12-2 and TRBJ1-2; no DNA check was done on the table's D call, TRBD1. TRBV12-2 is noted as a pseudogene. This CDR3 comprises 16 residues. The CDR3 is CASRPGLGTANYGYTF. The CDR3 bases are TGTGCAAGTCGCCCGGGGTTGGGGACAGCGAACTATGGCTACACCTTC.

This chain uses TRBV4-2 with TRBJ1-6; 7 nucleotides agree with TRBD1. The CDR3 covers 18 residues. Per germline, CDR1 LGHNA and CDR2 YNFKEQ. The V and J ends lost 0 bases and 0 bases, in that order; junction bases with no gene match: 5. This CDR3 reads CASSQDPPGGSYNSPLHF. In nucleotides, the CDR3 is TGTGCCAGCAGCCAAGATCCCCCAGGGGGCTCCTATAATTCACCCCTCCACTTT.

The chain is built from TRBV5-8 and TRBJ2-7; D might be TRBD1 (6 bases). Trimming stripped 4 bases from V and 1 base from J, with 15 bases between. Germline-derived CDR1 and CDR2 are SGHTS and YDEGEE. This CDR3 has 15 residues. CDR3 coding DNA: TGTGCCAGCAGCCCGAGGGGGATGACATCCTACGAGCAGTACTTC. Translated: CASSPRGMTSYEQYF.

In DNA form, the CDR3 reads TGTGCCAGCAGCTTCGAGAGTTACCTGACCTACGAGCAGTACTTC. Residues: CASSFESYLTYEQYF. This chain links TRBV11-2 with TRBJ2-7, with D uncertain. Deletions cut 3 bases from V and 2 bases from J, with 14 bases between. CDR1 and CDR2 (germline): SGHAT, FQNNGV. The CDR3 is 15 amino acids.

This CDR3 reads CASSAKTSGSTYNEQFF. CDR3 coding DNA: TGTGCCAGCTCAGCTAAGACTAGCGGGAGTACCTACAATGAGCAGTTCTTC. The chain carries TRBV18 and TRBJ2-1; TRBD2 agrees at 12 bases. This CDR3 is 17 amino acids long. Germline-derived CDR1 and CDR2 are KGHSH and LQKENI. V shed 5 bases, J shed 2 bases, and the junction held 7 bases outside the gene matches.

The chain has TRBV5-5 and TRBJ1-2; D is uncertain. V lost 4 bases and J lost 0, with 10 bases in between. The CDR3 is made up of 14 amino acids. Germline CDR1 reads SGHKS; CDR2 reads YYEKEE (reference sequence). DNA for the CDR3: TGTGCCAGCAGCCCACGATCCTCTAACTATGGCTACACCTTC. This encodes CASSPRSSNYGYTF.

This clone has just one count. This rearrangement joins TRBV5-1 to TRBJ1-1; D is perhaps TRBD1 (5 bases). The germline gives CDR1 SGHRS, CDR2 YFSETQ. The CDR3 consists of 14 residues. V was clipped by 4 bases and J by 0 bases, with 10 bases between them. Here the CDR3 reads CASSPRGVNTEAFF. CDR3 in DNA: TGCGCCAGCAGCCCACGGGGGGTGAACACTGAAGCTTTCTTT.

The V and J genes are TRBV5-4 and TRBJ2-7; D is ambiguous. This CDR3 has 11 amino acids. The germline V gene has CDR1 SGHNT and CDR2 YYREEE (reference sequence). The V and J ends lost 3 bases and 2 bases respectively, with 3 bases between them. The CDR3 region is CASSSPYEQYF. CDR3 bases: TGTGCCAGCAGCTCCCCCTACGAGCAGTACTTC.